This record looks at one TCR beta chain sequence and its context. This clonotype occurred many times. Its antigen is currently not known. Base qualities are missing; no much larger clone stands one base away. TCR beta CDR3 regions were amplified from RNA transcripts. For the first round of RT-PCR on the TCR CDR3, the HTBI primer set was used together with the Qiagen OneStep RT-PCR kit. Libraries were constructed in a second round of multiplex PCR, after which size selection and purification were performed. Libraries were sequenced paired-end with 100 bp reads on an Illumina HiSeq2000. In the paper's pipeline: SOAPnuke was used to process the raw data, throwing out any read that contained adapters or uncalled bases, had a mean Phred below 15, or lacked an exact constant-primer or identifier match. High-quality paired reads were merged with COPE v1.2.5, and unique nucleotide sequences were defined as clonotypes. MiTCR v1.1 was used to align the clonotypes against IMGT TRBV, TRBD and TRBJ reference segments. The analysis included only V-J combinations with a frequency above 0.0001, which together covered over 98% of the repertoires. A TCS score was defined as the ratio between F50 (clonal expansion) and ExV (chaos), using BLOSUM62-based TCRdist between CDR3 peptides within each V-J. Welch's t-statistics and random forest reduced roughly 500 V-J features to roughly 13, which were used in a naive Bayes classifier (R e1071). Using fastp trimming at Q25 and MiXCR clonotype assembly, TCRdb reanalyzed the public sequencing data and kept in-frame beta chains. Duplicate CDR3 protein sequences are folded into a single record with the most common DNA and genes. The V and J calls and clone size come from TCRdb's table, not from the authors' own analysis. The sample table contains around 700,000 distinct CDR3 sequences; only one count was recorded for over 15% of them. The ten top clones hold 16% of the sample.

The sample belongs to a study of T cells in Graves' hyperthyroidism and ophthalmopathy (dated by TCRdb to between 2017 and 2020). The study in broad terms: Peripheral blood was sampled at the time of initial diagnosis, prior to any treatment. To identify distinguishing TCR V-J signatures, a discovery cohort of 100 or so patients was used, comprising 40 to 45 with Graves' ophthalmopathy and 57 with stable Graves' hyperthyroidism. Once sampling was done, hyperthyroidism patients were given methimazole at a starting dose of 30 mg daily, whereas ophthalmopathy patients were given high-dose intravenous methylprednisolone. TCR Vbeta CDR3 sequencing of 120 to 150 peripheral blood samples (43 ophthalmopathy, roughly 74 hyperthyroidism and 17 progressor patients) is reported in the paper. Thyroid tissue and blood T-cell repertoires from more than five Graves' hyperthyroidism patients were also compared in the study. Whether ophthalmopathy could be predicted prospectively was tested in an independent validation cohort made up of under 20 hyperthyroidism patients plus 17 patients who later progressed to ophthalmopathy. The roughly 100 discovery patients were randomly divided into training and test sets at a 7:3 ratio.

Beyond this particular receptor, the publication reports: In validation, the model predicted progression to ophthalmopathy with roughly 70% sensitivity and 72% to 85% specificity, a median of 6.5 months before onset. Ophthalmopathy was separated from stable hyperthyroidism by a 13 V-J signature model, with around 90% sensitivity and about 84% specificity obtained in cross-validation and 80%/75% obtained in testing. Blood samples also contained most of the expanded thyroid clonotypes (frequency above 0.001), which suggests that blood repertoires may reflect thyroid immune responses. No statistical method was used to fix the sample size in advance, and group allocation was not hidden from the investigators.

The hyperthyroidism patients were between 18 and 65 years old and newly diagnosed, with a disease duration of less than 2 months. Exclusion was applied to patients with uncontrolled infections, other autoimmune diseases, pregnancy or lactation. Diagnoses were established on the basis of clinical symptoms, serum thyroxine and TRAb, thyroid ultrasound, and orbital computed tomography. Blood from progressor patients was collected at the time of first diagnosis with hyperthyroidism, before any ophthalmopathy symptoms had appeared. Ficoll-Paque density gradient centrifugation was used to isolate PBMCs from 10 ml of fresh peripheral blood. Progressor patients were first diagnosed with Graves' hyperthyroidism and then developed ophthalmopathy during follow-up. Trizol reagent was used to extract total RNA, and RNA quality was then checked on an Agilent 2100 Bioanalyzer. V gives up 0 bases and J gives up 1 base, and the segment between their germline ends measures 1 base. Looking up the germline V gene yields CDR1 SGHAT and CDR2 FQNNGV. Spanning cysteine to phenylalanine, the CDR3 consists of 13 amino acids. Of the read, only the CDR3 DNA is kept; its 39 bases are in frame from base 1.

The sample was blood. The chain links TRBV11-2 with TRBJ2-1; the D gene is not confidently resolved. This TCR came from a woman in her forties or fifties with Graves' hyperthyroidism that later progressed to Graves' ophthalmopathy. The nucleotide sequence reads TGTGCCAGCAGCTTAGAGTCCTACAATGAGCAGTTCTTC. Its coded protein is CASSLESYNEQFF.